Each of the 20 T cell receptor beta chains below was sequenced from the same sample in a study of regulatory T cells in long-lasting Graves disease. Time point given: newly diagnosed GD, antithyroid drugs for less than 3 months. After RNA was extracted from PBMCs, the TCR library was made from it. Researchers made TCR beta libraries by using iRepertoire HTBI primers and running Arm-PCR on CDR3 regions. A single record per CDR3 protein comes from TCRdb applying MiXCR to the multiplex PCR reads. The sample consists of roughly 220,000 distinct CDR3 sequences, about 17% of them appearing once. Sequencing used peripheral blood mononuclear cells (PBMCs), obtained at new diagnosis, from a patient treated with antithyroid drugs. Source of these receptors: a female donor with Graves disease.

This clonotype was detected many times. CDR3 coding DNA: TGCAGCCACTTACAGGGCTCTGGCTATGGCTACACCTTC. Amino acids: CSHLQGSGYGYTF. The V and J genes are TRBV29-1 and TRBJ1-2; tentatively, D is TRBD1 (6 bases). V shed 8 bases and J shed 4 bases, with 17 bases lying between them. CDR3 size: 13 residues. Looked up from germline, CDR1 is SQVTM and CDR2 is ANQGSEA.

This clonotype occurred a few times. This chain links TRBV20-1 with TRBJ2-5, with TRBD2 matching over 7 bases. V lost 2 bases and J lost 2; bases outside the gene matches: 8. The CDR3 is made up of 15 amino acids. The germline V gene encodes CDR1 DFQATT and CDR2 SNEGSKA (reference sequence). The CDR3 spells CSARSQEGGQETQYF. The CDR3 bases are TGCAGTGCTAGAAGCCAGGAGGGAGGGCAAGAGACCCAGTACTTC.

This clonotype was detected ten times or more. This chain connects TRBV6-1 to TRBJ1-4, with no clear D. The length of the CDR3 is 15 residues. Trimming shortened V by 8 bases and J by 5 bases, and 18 bases separated the two germline ends. CDR1 and CDR2 (germline): MNHNS, SASEGT. CDR3 residues: CASQPLGGNNEKLFF. Written as DNA, the CDR3 is TGTGCCAGCCAACCCCTCGGCGGCAACAATGAAAAACTGTTTTTT.

At least ten counts were recorded for this clonotype. The rearrangement joins TRBV6-2 or TRBV6-3 to TRBJ1-2; 7 bases fit TRBD1. The CDR3 runs 15 residues. The V gene end was trimmed by 6 bases and the J gene end by 5 bases; junction bases not matched to a gene: 12. Germline V gene sequence: CDR1 MNHEY, CDR2 SVGEGT. The DNA for the CDR3 is TGTGCCAGCAGACAACCCCTCGACAGGGTTTATGGCTACACCTTC. Protein: CASRQPLDRVYGYTF.

This clonotype occurred a few times. CDR3 amino acids: CSLSAGGYEQYF. In nucleotides, the CDR3 is TGCAGCTTATCGGCAGGGGGCTACGAGCAGTACTTC. The chain links TRBV29-1 to TRBJ2-7; 7 nucleotides line up with TRBD1. Germline CDR1 is SQVTM and CDR2 is ANQGSEA. With 8 bases clipped from V and 3 bases from J, the junction kept 7 bases outside the gene matches. This CDR3 has 12 amino acids.

This clonotype was seen many times. The chain carries TRBV6-2 or TRBV6-3 and TRBJ2-1; D perhaps matches TRBD1 (5 bases). Deletions cut 8 bases from V and 0 bases from J, with 14 bases between. Germline V gene sequence: CDR1 MNHEY, CDR2 SVGEGT. The CDR3 totals 15 residues. The DNA for the CDR3 is TGTGCCAGCGGGGCAAGGCGGAGCTCCTACAATGAGCAGTTCTTC. Its translation: CASGARRSSYNEQFF.

Points on this clonotype: A much larger clone sits a single nucleotide away, making a read error possible. The chain has TRBV19 and TRBJ1-2; a possible D gene is TRBD1 (6 bases). The CDR3 has 15 residues. The germline gives CDR1 LNHDA, CDR2 SQIVND (reference sequence). CDR3 amino acids: CASGITGPDPSGYTF. The CDR3 DNA reads TGTGCCAGTGGTATAACAGGGCCTGACCCCAGTGGCTACACCTTC.

The rearrangement uses TRBV20-1 and TRBJ2-3; 7 bases are a match to TRBD2. Trimming at V came to 4 bases and at J to 4 bases, leaving 8 bases not matched to a gene. Looked up from germline, CDR1 is DFQATT and CDR2 is SNEGSKA (reference sequence). There are 14 residues in the CDR3. The CDR3 DNA reads TGCAGTGCTAACAGCGGGGTAACGGCAGATACGCAGTATTTT. The encoded protein is CSANSGVTADTQYF.

J is TRBJ2-3 and V is TRBV20-1; the match to TRBD2 covers 11 bases. The CDR3 sequence is 16 residues long. Germline V lookup: CDR1 DFQATT, CDR2 SNEGSKA (reference sequence). Trimming at V came to 1 base and at J to 4 bases, leaving 7 bases not matched to a gene. The CDR3 DNA is TGCAGTGCTAGAGGGGCTAGCGGGAGGCTATCAGATACGCAGTATTTT. Its translation: CSARGASGRLSDTQYF.

This clonotype was recorded at least ten times. This chain links TRBV10-1 with TRBJ1-2, with TRBD1 matching 7 bases. V lost 6 bases to trimming and J lost 5 bases; unmatched junction nucleotides: 9. The V gene's germline CDR1 is WNHNN and CDR2 SYGVQD (reference sequence). The CDR3 covers 14 residues. The DNA for the CDR3 is TGCGCCAGCAGGCCGCCCGGGACAGCTTATGGCTACACCTTC. This codes for CASRPPGTAYGYTF.

This clonotype was detected many times. This rearrangement joins TRBV6-1 to TRBJ2-7, with TRBD2 identical over 10 bases. The CDR3 length is 14 residues. With 5 bases clipped from V and 6 bases from J, the junction kept 7 bases outside the gene matches. The germline V gene encodes CDR1 MNHNS and CDR2 SASEGT. The CDR3 DNA reads as TGTGCCAGCAGTTGGCTAGCGGGAGTTGGCGAGCAGTACTTC. Protein: CASSWLAGVGEQYF.

This chain joins TRBV29-1 and TRBJ2-1; D gene ambiguous. The germline CDR1 and CDR2 sequences are SQVTM and ANQGSEA. This CDR3 has 10 amino acids. V lost 4 bases and J 5 bases, leaving 3 bases between the germline ends. The CDR3 sequence: CSVADNEQFF. For the CDR3, the DNA is TGCAGCGTTGCCGACAATGAGCAGTTCTTC.

This clonotype was counted many times. This rearrangement joins TRBV7-3 to TRBJ2-2, with 9 bases lining up with TRBD1. The V gene's germline CDR1 is SGHTA and CDR2 FQGTGA. Trimming took 5 bases from V and 6 from J; bases not matched to a gene: 7. This CDR3 is 15 amino acids long. CDR3 sequence reads: CASSPGTGIPGELFF. CDR3 sequence (DNA): TGTGCCAGCAGCCCCGGGACAGGGATCCCCGGGGAGCTGTTTTTT.

This clonotype occurred many times. V gene TRBV11-2 combines with J gene TRBJ2-2, with no clear D. V was clipped by 2 bases and J by 3 bases, with 7 bases between them. The CDR3 spans 14 residues. Germline CDR1 reads SGHAT; CDR2 reads FQNNGV. CDR3 bases: TGTGCCAGCAGCTTATCAACGTACACCGGGGAGCTGTTTTTT. Translated, it gives CASSLSTYTGELFF.

As regards this clonotype: A read error may explain this, as a much larger clone is one base away. The CDR3 carries no conserved terminal phenylalanine or tryptophan, so it likely arises from a read error. V is TRBV6-1 and J is TRBJ2-7; a weak D match, TRBD1 (5 bases). The CDR3 runs 13 residues. V lost 6 bases and J 3 bases, leaving 12 bases between the germline ends. CDR1 MNHNS and CDR2 SASEGT come from the germline V gene. The CDR3 coding sequence is TGTGCCAGCAGCCGAGTGGGGCACTACGAGCAGTACCTC. This sequence encodes CASSRVGHYEQYL.

This clonotype came up many times. The CDR3 sequence is CSARDSAGMNTEAFF. The CDR3 nucleotides read TGCAGTGCTAGAGATTCGGCAGGGATGAACACTGAAGCTTTCTTT. The chain employs TRBV20-1 and TRBJ1-1; D is possibly TRBD1 (5 bases). The V gene's germline CDR1 is DFQATT and CDR2 SNEGSKA (reference sequence). V was cut by 0 bases and J by 0 bases, with 11 bases left in between. The CDR3 spans 15 residues.

This clonotype was counted ten times or more. The rearrangement links TRBV2 to TRBJ1-6; 7 bases are a match to TRBD1. The CDR3 is 13 residues long. CDR1 is SNHLY and CDR2 is FYNNEI in the germline V gene. V lost 6 bases and J lost 9; bases outside the gene matches: 5. The CDR3 here is CASRGQEGSPLHF. The CDR3 DNA follows: TGTGCCAGCAGAGGACAGGAGGGTTCACCCCTCCACTTT. Full variable domain (missing parts from reference TRBV2 and TRBJ1-6): EPEVTQTPSHQVTQMGQEVILRCVPISNHLYFYWYRQILGQKVEFLVSFYNNEISEKSEIFDDQFSVERPDGSNFTLKIRSTKLEDSAMYFCASRGQEGSPLHFGNGTRLTVT.

This clonotype was detected many times. The V call is TRBV7-2, the J call TRBJ2-7, with a possible D match to TRBD2 (5 bases). The CDR3 runs to 15 residues. The germline gives CDR1 SGHTA, CDR2 FQGNSA. Between the trimmed V and J ends, which lost 4 bases and 4 bases, there was a span of 17 bases. The CDR3 DNA follows: TGTGCCAGCAGCTCCACCGGGATCTCTTCGTACGAGCAGTACTTC. This translates into CASSSTGISSYEQYF. Filled out from reference TRBV7-2 and TRBJ2-7, the complete variable domain reads GAGVSQSPSNKVTEKGKDVELRCDPISGHTALYWYRQSLGQGLEFLIYFQGNSAPDKSGLPSDRFSAERTGGSVSTLTIQRTQQEDSAVYLCASSSTGISSYEQYFGPGTRLTVT.

This clonotype was seen many times. The rearrangement uses TRBV7-3 and TRBJ1-3, with 7 nucleotides matching TRBD1. CDR1 SGHTA and CDR2 FQGTGA come from the germline V gene. The trim removed 4 bases at V and 4 bases at J, leaving 4 bases unmatched. This CDR3 spans 14 amino acids. CDR3 protein: CASSSTGTGNTIYF. CDR3 sequence (DNA): TGTGCCAGCAGCTCGACAGGGACGGGAAACACCATATATTTT.

The chain joins TRBV19 to TRBJ1-6, with a tentative D call TRBD1 (5 bases). Trimming pared 6 bases from V and 4 bases from J, leaving 19 bases between. The CDR3 totals 17 residues. CDR1 and CDR2 from the germline V gene are LNHDA and SQIVND (reference sequence). DNA of the CDR3: TGTGCCAGTAGATTTGCCGCCGGGACGTTTTATAATTCACCCCTCCACTTT. The encoded protein is CASRFAAGTFYNSPLHF.